The 2 T cell receptor beta chains in this list originate from one sample, sequenced in a study of tissue T cells after allogeneic stem cell transplantation. This sample's time point: mouse harvest day 7 after allogeneic transplant. Tail vein injection delivered 10^7 T-cell-depleted bone marrow cells and 10^6 splenic CD5+ T cells. Using immunoSEQ multiplex PCR, the repertoire was profiled, and TCRdb retains in-frame clones only, with some absent. The sample holds about 6,600 clones, 45% to 50% seen once. Sequences were obtained from lymph node tissue. The receptors shown here come from a female BALB/c mouse given C57BL/6 T cells with graft-versus-host disease after an allogeneic hematopoietic cell transplant.

In its sample, this clone was seen once. These gene names are mouse names. With the read ending 1 residue before the CDR3 end, the germline J gene is used to fill in that end. The chain combines TRBV26 with TRBJ2-4; D is uncertain. V gave up 3 bases and J gave up 0 bases, with 4 bases separating them. Looked up from germline, CDR1 is KGHPV and CDR2 is FQNQEV (reference sequence). This CDR3 has 13 amino acids. The sequenced part of the CDR3 DNA is TGTGCCAGCAGTCTCCTTAGTCAAAACACCTTGTAC. It specifies CASSLLSQNTLY. The full CDR3 protein reads CASSLLSQNTLYF.

Remarks on this clone: Mouse gene names and germline throughout. The read is 1 residue too short to cover the CDR3 end, so that end is filled in from the germline J gene. This sequence joins TRBV3 and TRBJ1-2; 7 bases match TRBD1. Trimming cost V 7 bases and J 2 bases; bases outside gene matches: 4. Looked up from germline, CDR1 is SNHLY and CDR2 is FYNGKV (reference sequence). This CDR3 spans 13 amino acids. The sequenced CDR3 bases are TGTGCCAGCAACAGGGGTGGGAACTCCGACTACACC. Translated, it gives CASNRGGNSDYT. The CDR3 as a whole reads CASNRGGNSDYTF. Based on the CDR3 plus reference TRBV3 and TRBJ1-2, the full variable domain is GPKVLQIPSHQIIDMGQMVTLNCDPVSNHLYFYWYKQILGQQMEFLVNFYNGKVMEKSKLFKDQFSVERPDGSYFTLKIQPTALEDSAVYFCASNRGGNSDYTFGSGTRLLVI.